This T cell receptor (beta chain) was captured in a study of blood T cell repertoires in COVID-19. Whole-study context: Samples of COVID-19 (acute and convalescent) were obtained from the United States, Italy and Spain. PBMCs, B-cell-depleted T cells, or T cells were the source of the cDNA or gDNA that made up the material.

Sequenced by immunoSEQ multiplex PCR; TCRdb stores in-frame clones only, minus some. This table holds hundreds of thousands of clones, 70% to 90% found once. The germline V gene has CDR1 LGHDT and CDR2 YNNKEL (reference sequence). The V and J ends lost 0 bases and 0 bases respectively, with 6 bases between them. This CDR3 contains 14 residues. The specimen sequenced was peripheral blood. The sequence was collected from a man aged 35 to 55 with acute or convalescent COVID-19. The rearrangement uses TRBV3-1 (or the pseudogene TRBV3-2) and TRBJ2-7; D call uncertain. CDR3: CASSQERSSYEQYF. The CDR3 coding sequence is TGTGCCAGCAGCCAAGAACGGAGCTCCTACGAGCAGTACTTC.